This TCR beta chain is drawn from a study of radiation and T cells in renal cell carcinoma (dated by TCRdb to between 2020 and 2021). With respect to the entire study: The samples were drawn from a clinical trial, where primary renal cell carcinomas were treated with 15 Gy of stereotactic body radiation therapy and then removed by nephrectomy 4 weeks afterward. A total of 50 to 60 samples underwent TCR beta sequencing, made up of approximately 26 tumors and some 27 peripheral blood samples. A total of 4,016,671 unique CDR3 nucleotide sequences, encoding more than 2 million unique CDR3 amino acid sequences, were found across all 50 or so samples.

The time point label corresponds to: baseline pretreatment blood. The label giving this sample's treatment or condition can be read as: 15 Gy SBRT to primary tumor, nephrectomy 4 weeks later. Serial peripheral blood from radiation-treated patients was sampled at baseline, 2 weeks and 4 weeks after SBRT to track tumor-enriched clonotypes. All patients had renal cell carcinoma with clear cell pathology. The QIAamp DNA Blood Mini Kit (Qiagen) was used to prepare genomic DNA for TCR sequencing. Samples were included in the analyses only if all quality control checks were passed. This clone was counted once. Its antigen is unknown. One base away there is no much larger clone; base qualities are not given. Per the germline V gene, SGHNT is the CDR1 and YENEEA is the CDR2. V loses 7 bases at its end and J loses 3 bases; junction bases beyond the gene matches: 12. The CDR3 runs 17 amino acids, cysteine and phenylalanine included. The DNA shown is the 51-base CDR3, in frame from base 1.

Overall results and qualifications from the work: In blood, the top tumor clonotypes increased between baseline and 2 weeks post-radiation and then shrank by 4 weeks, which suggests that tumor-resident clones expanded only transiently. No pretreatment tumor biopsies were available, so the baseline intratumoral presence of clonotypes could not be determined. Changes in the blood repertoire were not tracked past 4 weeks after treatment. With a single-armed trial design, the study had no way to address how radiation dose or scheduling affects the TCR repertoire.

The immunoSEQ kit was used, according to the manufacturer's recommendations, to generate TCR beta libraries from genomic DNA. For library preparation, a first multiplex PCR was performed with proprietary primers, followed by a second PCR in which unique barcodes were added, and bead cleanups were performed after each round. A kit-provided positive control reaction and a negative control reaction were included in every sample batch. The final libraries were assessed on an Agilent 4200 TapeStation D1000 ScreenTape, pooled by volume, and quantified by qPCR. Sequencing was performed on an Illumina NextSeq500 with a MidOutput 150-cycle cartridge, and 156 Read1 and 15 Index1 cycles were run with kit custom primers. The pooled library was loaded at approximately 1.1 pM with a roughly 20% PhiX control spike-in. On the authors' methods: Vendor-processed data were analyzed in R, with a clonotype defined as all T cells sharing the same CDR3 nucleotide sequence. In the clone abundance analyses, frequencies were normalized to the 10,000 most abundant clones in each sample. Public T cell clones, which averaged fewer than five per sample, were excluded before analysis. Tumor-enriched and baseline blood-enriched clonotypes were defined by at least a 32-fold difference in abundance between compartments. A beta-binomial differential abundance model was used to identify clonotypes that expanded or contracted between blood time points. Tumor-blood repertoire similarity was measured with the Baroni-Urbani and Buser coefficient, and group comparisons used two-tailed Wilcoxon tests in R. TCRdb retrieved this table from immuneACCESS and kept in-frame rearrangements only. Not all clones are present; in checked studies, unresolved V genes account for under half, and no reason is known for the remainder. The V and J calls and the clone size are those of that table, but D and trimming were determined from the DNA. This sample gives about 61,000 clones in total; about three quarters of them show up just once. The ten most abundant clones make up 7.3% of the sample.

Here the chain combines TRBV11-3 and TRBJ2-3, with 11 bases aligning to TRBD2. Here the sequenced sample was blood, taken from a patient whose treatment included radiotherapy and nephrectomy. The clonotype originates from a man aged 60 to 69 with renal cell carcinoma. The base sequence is TGTGCCAGCACCCAAGGAACCACTAGCGGGAGTACAGATACGCAGTATTTT. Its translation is CASTQGTTSGSTDTQYF.